This T cell receptor (beta chain) stems from a study of post-analysis software for immune sequencing data (dated by TCRdb to about 2015). Concerning the study at large: The recorded disease courses included relapsing-remitting, secondary progressive and progressive-relapsing multiple sclerosis, and some patients had no subtype annotation. A subset of samples was prepared in parallel using single-end sample barcoding, then pooled and co-amplified after Illumina adapter ligation. Patient repertoires were compared against about twelve previously published healthy control repertoires from donors aged roughly 6 to 26 years. The paper's findings and limits, for the study overall: The control group was slightly older than the multiple sclerosis patient group. Patients showed significantly higher frequencies than controls for about 5 TRBV segments, among them TRBV5-6, TRBV5-1 and TRBV20-1. When samples were clustered directly using the F measure, samples prepared in the same batch co-clustered strongly, which prompted a batch-effect correction. Compared with controls, multiple sclerosis patients had significantly lower normalized Chao1 diversity, a finding suggesting substantial peripheral T-cell clonal expansion.

Receptor libraries were prepared by PCR. These reads were obtained on an Illumina HiSeq 2500. Unique molecular identifiers were incorporated into TCR beta cDNA libraries to reduce PCR and sequencing biases. Every 1 to 10 million input T cells yielded 500,000 or so cDNA molecules, meaning each molecule approximated one T cell. Patient libraries were prepared and sequenced with the same protocol used for the earlier healthy control dataset. Within a given batch, samples were prepared together, multiplexed and sequenced on the same HiSeq lane. On the authors' methods: MIGEC handled the raw barcoded reads, throwing out single-read molecular identifier groups before consensus assembly and CDR3 extraction. VDJtools was used for post-analysis of the clonotype tables, and diversity was normalized by down-sampling every dataset to the size of the smallest sample. In repertoire overlap clustering, CDR3 amino acid sequences, but not nucleotide sequences, were matched to correct batch-related cross-sample contamination. TCRdb itself trimmed the public reads at Q25 with fastp, ran MiXCR and retained productive beta chains. Rows with a matching CDR3 protein are joined into one entry that keeps the most common DNA and genes. The V and J calls and clone size are TCRdb's, not the authors'. The sample table holds hundreds of thousands of distinct CDR3 sequences, of which approximately 50% were seen once. Approximately 4.4% of the sample rests with the top ten.

Comment on this clonotype: The target of this receptor is not known. No clone much larger than this one lies a single base away; base qualities are absent.

Reading the germline V gene (reference sequence) gives CDR1 DFQATT and CDR2 SNEGSKA. Relative to germline, V is 1 base shorter and J is 3 bases shorter, with 8 bases between their ends. Spanning cysteine to phenylalanine, the CDR3 consists of 13 amino acids. The sequence is cut down to CDR3 DNA, 39 bases in frame from base 1. To demonstrate the VDJtools post-analysis software, TCR beta repertoires were profiled from the peripheral blood of more than ten young patients with multiple sclerosis. Multiple sclerosis patients were children and adolescents aged roughly 6 to 15 years. The receptor was derived from a girl aged 5-17 years with multiple sclerosis. The chain was built from TRBV20-1 and TRBJ2-3; no D gene call is confident. The sample consisted of blood. The sequenced DNA: TGCAGTGCTAGAGTCGACGGGACAGATACGCAGTATTTT. It encodes CSARVDGTDTQYF.